These 18 T cell receptor beta chains were all obtained from the same sample, sequenced in a study of T cell responses to AZD1222 COVID-19 vaccine. Some clones are missing from TCRdb's copy, which holds only in-frame ones; the method was immunoSEQ multiplex PCR. The top ten hold about 26% of the sample, which has around 120,000 clones, 84% seen once. The sequenced sample was peripheral blood, obtained 28 days after the second AZD1222 dose. The receptors come from an adult who received the AZD1222 COVID-19 vaccine.

The chain carries TRBV27 and TRBJ1-2; the match to TRBD1 covers 8 bases. J lost 10 bases, V lost 2 bases, and 12 bases had no gene match. The CDR3 has 15 residues. The V gene's germline CDR1 is MNHEY and CDR2 SMNVEV (reference sequence). CDR3 DNA: TGTGCCAGCAGTTTAAATTCCGGGACAGGAGTTGACTACACCTTC. This gives the protein CASSLNSGTGVDYTF.

The V call is TRBV6-5, the J call TRBJ2-1; 11 bases line up with TRBD2. Trimming cost V 5 bases and J 3 bases; bases outside gene matches: 3. CDR3 length: 15 residues. Germline CDR1 and CDR2: MNHEY and SVGAGI. This chain's CDR3 is CASSPTSGGYNEQFF. In DNA form, the CDR3 reads TGTGCCAGCAGTCCCACTAGCGGGGGCTACAATGAGCAGTTCTTC.

The chain links TRBV19 to TRBJ1-2; 10 nucleotides line up with TRBD1. Germline V CDR1 and CDR2: LNHDA, SQIVND (reference sequence). CDR3 length equals 13 residues. The ends lost 3 bases at V and 13 bases at J; junction bases unmatched: 8. The CDR3 DNA follows: TGTGCCAGTAGTATGCGGGACAGGGGATTTCGCACCTTC. Translation gives CASSMRDRGFRTF.

This clone is a singleton in its sample. The chain combines TRBV19 with TRBJ2-1; tentative D call: TRBD2 (5 bases). Germline CDR1 reads LNHDA; CDR2 reads SQIVND (reference sequence). The V and J ends lost 3 bases and 8 bases respectively, with 17 bases between them. The CDR3 is made up of 15 amino acids. The CDR3 reads CASSIGFELRDEQFF. The CDR3 DNA sequence: TGTGCCAGTAGTATCGGGTTCGAATTGCGGGATGAGCAGTTCTTC.

This chain links TRBV3-1 (or the pseudogene TRBV3-2) with TRBJ2-1; 11 nucleotides match TRBD2. The germline V gene has CDR1 LGHDT and CDR2 YNNKEL (reference sequence). The CDR3 runs to 17 residues. With V trimmed by 4 bases and J by 6 bases, 11 bases remained unmatched. The CDR3 loop is CASSPVAGGRRGNEQFF. Written as DNA, the CDR3 is TGTGCCAGCAGCCCTGTAGCGGGGGGGCGAAGAGGCAATGAGCAGTTCTTC.

V usage is TRBV20-1 and J usage is TRBJ2-1; D unresolved. V lost 5 bases and J 5 bases, leaving 4 bases between the germline ends. This CDR3 spans 10 amino acids. Germline CDR1 reads DFQATT; CDR2 reads SNEGSKA (reference sequence). In nucleotides, the CDR3 is TGCAGTGCTTTGAACAATGAGCAGTTCTTC. This encodes CSALNNEQFF.

The CDR3 here is CASSPKGREQYF. CDR3 sequence (DNA): TGTGCCAGCAGCCCTAAGGGGCGAGAGCAGTACTTC. V is TRBV12-3 or TRBV12-4 and J is TRBJ2-7; possible D gene TRBD1, 5 bases. CDR3 length: 12 amino acids. Trimming removed 6 bases from V and 7 bases from J, with 13 bases in between.

The chain recombines TRBV5-1 with TRBJ1-2; D may be TRBD1 (5 bases). Trimming removed 4 bases from V and 3 bases from J, with 7 bases in between. The CDR3 totals 12 residues. CDR1 and CDR2 (germline): SGHRS, YFSETQ. The CDR3 here is CASSGGYYGYTF. The CDR3 nucleotides are TGCGCCAGCAGCGGGGGGTACTATGGCTACACCTTC.

The V gene is TRBV6-5, the J gene TRBJ1-4; 7 positions agree with TRBD1. Germline loops: CDR1 MNHEY, CDR2 SVGAGI. The CDR3 sequence is 14 residues long. V lost 4 bases to trimming and J lost 7 bases; unmatched junction nucleotides: 6. The CDR3 reads CASSWGQTTEKLFF. For the CDR3, the DNA is TGTGCCAGCAGTTGGGGACAGACGACTGAAAAACTGTTTTTT.

This rearrangement joins TRBV20-1 to TRBJ1-2; 7 positions agree with TRBD1. V lost 3 bases to trimming and J lost 2 bases; unmatched junction nucleotides: 15. The CDR3 extends over 17 amino acids. CDR1 and CDR2 (germline): DFQATT, SNEGSKA (reference sequence). CDR3 loop: CSASSFSRGSLNYGYTF. CDR3 coding DNA: TGCAGTGCTAGTTCGTTCTCCAGGGGGTCCCTCAACTATGGCTACACCTTC.

The V gene is TRBV7-9, the J gene TRBJ1-3, with D hard to call. Germline V gives CDR1 SEHNR, CDR2 FQNEAQ (reference sequence). Trimming removed 1 base at V and 0 bases at J, with 10 bases between. The CDR3 totals 16 residues. The CDR3 here is CASSLEAADSGNTIYF. The CDR3 DNA sequence: TGTGCCAGCAGCTTAGAGGCAGCTGACTCTGGAAACACCATATATTTT.

The sample holds one count of this clone. This sequence joins TRBV6-5 and TRBJ1-2, with D perhaps TRBD1 (6 bases). The CDR3 runs 16 residues. Germline-derived CDR1 and CDR2 are MNHEY and SVGAGI. V was clipped by 3 bases and J by 2 bases, with 16 bases between them. The CDR3 region is CASSYVQGGLNYGYTF. The CDR3 nucleotides read TGTGCCAGCAGTTATGTACAGGGCGGGTTGAACTATGGCTACACCTTC.

The chain is built from TRBV27 and TRBJ1-4; D is unresolved. Trimming stripped 3 bases from V and 2 bases from J, with 13 bases between. Germline V lookup: CDR1 MNHEY, CDR2 SMNVEV (reference sequence). The CDR3 consists of 16 residues. CDR3: CASSLRGIGTNEKLFF. The DNA of the CDR3 is TGTGCCAGCAGTTTGCGAGGGATAGGCACTAATGAAAAACTGTTTTTT.

The J gene is TRBJ2-7, the V gene TRBV5-1, with a tentative D call TRBD2 (7 bases). The CDR3 loop spans 14 amino acids. The ends were cut back, 4 bases at V and 6 bases at J, with 17 bases in the middle. Germline lookup yields CDR1 SGHRS and CDR2 YFSETQ. As DNA, the CDR3 is TGCGCCAGCAGCCTACAGGGAGGGTTGGGCGAGCAGTACTTC. It specifies CASSLQGGLGEQYF.

The chain combines TRBV11-2 with TRBJ2-2; 8 bases fit TRBD1. The trim removed 1 base at V and 4 bases at J, leaving 11 bases unmatched. CDR1 is SGHAT and CDR2 is FQNNGV in the germline V gene. This CDR3 comprises 18 residues. The CDR3, as DNA: TGTGCCAGCAGCTTAGCTCGGCGGGACAGGCGCTTCACCGGGGAGCTGTTTTTT. Protein: CASSLARRDRRFTGELFF.

J is TRBJ2-7 and V is TRBV6-2 or TRBV6-3; D is unclear. The CDR3 covers 13 residues. The germline V gene has CDR1 MNHEY and CDR2 SVGEGT. V was shortened by 5 bases and J by 3 bases, with 11 bases between the two germline ends. The CDR3 DNA reads TGTGCCAGCAGTCGCCGGGCCTTCTACGAGCAGTACTTC. This codes for CASSRRAFYEQYF.

V gene TRBV5-6 combines with J gene TRBJ1-1; 8 bases match TRBD1. The CDR3 has 13 residues. V trimming: 4 bases; J trimming: 5 bases; junction bases outside the gene matches: 4. Germline V CDR1 and CDR2: SGHDT, YYEEEE. The CDR3 DNA is TGTGCCAGCAGCCGGACAGGGTTTACTGAAGCTTTCTTT. Amino acid sequence: CASSRTGFTEAFF.

The rearrangement joins TRBV9 to TRBJ2-3; D call uncertain. Germline CDR1 SGDLS, CDR2 YYNGEE. The CDR3 extends over 14 amino acids. V was shortened by 5 bases and J by 0 bases, with 10 bases between the two germline ends. The CDR3 here is CASSDGASTDTQYF. The DNA for the CDR3 is TGTGCCAGCAGTGACGGTGCTAGCACAGATACGCAGTATTTT.